These 26 T cell receptor beta chains share one sample of origin, sequenced in a study of shared clonotypes between healthy human individuals. Sequencing used immunoSEQ multiplex PCR; TCRdb keeps in-frame clones, though not all of them. Here the sample spans 730,000 or so clones, approximately 79% being singletons. The sample taken for sequencing was memory CD4+ T cells sorted from blood. Noted subset: CD45RA-negative fraction. The receptor set was obtained from a woman aged 25 to 39 in good health.

The chain couples TRBV5-4 to TRBJ2-7; D possibly matches TRBD1 or TRBD2 (5 bases each). Trimming shortened V by 2 bases and J by 1 base, and 7 bases separated the two germline ends. The CDR3 contains 13 residues. CDR1 is SGHNT, CDR2 YYREEE, per germline (reference sequence). The chain's CDR3 is CASSLGESYEQYF. As DNA, the CDR3 is TGTGCCAGCAGCTTAGGGGAGTCCTACGAGCAGTACTTC.

The J gene is TRBJ2-7, the V gene TRBV15; 9 bases are a match to TRBD1. The trim removed 3 bases at V and 6 bases at J, leaving 12 bases unmatched. The CDR3 consists of 16 residues. The germline gives CDR1 LNHNV, CDR2 YYDKDF (reference sequence). Written as DNA, the CDR3 is TGTGCCACCAGCAGGGGACAGGGTCTAGGGTCGGGCGAGCAGTACTTC. It is translated as CATSRGQGLGSGEQYF.

This chain connects TRBV7-3 to TRBJ2-1; 8 bases line up with TRBD2. CDR3 length equals 14 residues. Per the germline V gene, CDR1 is SGHTA and CDR2 is FQGTGA. The J segment lost 4 bases and the V segment lost 6 bases, leaving 5 bases of the junction unmatched. The CDR3 loop is CASSPGLDYNEQFF. CDR3 in DNA: TGTGCCAGCAGTCCGGGACTAGATTACAATGAGCAGTTCTTC.

The CDR3 region is CASSQSWDRVEGEQYF. As DNA, the CDR3 is TGCGCCAGCAGTCAATCTTGGGACAGGGTCGAAGGCGAGCAGTACTTC. The J gene is TRBJ2-7, the V gene TRBV23-1; 9 bases agree with TRBD1. TRBV23-1 is annotated as an ORF whose role is uncertain. The V segment lost 0 bases and the J segment 6 bases; nucleotides outside the gene matches: 9. The CDR3 length is 16 residues.

The chain carries TRBV6-1 and TRBJ2-7; D might be TRBD2 (6 bases). Germline CDR1 and CDR2: MNHNS and SASEGT. Trimming removed 1 base at V and 3 bases at J, with 13 bases between. CDR3 length: 15 residues. The chain's CDR3 is CASSEGVGTGYEQYF. The CDR3, as DNA: TGTGCCAGCAGTGAAGGGGTAGGGACTGGCTACGAGCAGTACTTC.

The rearrangement links TRBV30 to TRBJ2-2; D gene unclear. This CDR3 is built from 17 residues. Between the trimmed V and J ends, which lost 0 bases and 1 base, there was a span of 15 bases. The germline CDR1 and CDR2 sequences are GTSNPN and SVGIG (reference sequence). This CDR3 is CAWSVRFEALNTGELFF. CDR3 bases: TGTGCCTGGAGTGTACGTTTCGAAGCGTTGAACACCGGGGAGCTGTTTTTT. The whole variable domain, remainder taken from reference TRBV30 and TRBJ2-2, is SQTIHQWPATLVQPVGSPLSLECTVEGTSNPNLYWYRQAAGRGLQLLFYSVGIGQISSEVPQNLSASRPQDRQFILSSKKLLLSDSGFYLCAWSVRFEALNTGELFFGEGSRLTVL.

This chain connects TRBV6-6 to TRBJ1-2, with 7 positions matching TRBD1. V was clipped by 6 bases and J by 6 bases; unmatched bases: 4. The CDR3 is 12 amino acids. The V gene's germline CDR1 is MNHNY and CDR2 SVGAGI (reference sequence). In nucleotides, the CDR3 is TGTGCCAGCAGGGGCAGGGGGAATGGCTACACCTTC. Amino acid sequence: CASRGRGNGYTF.

V usage is TRBV4-1 and J usage is TRBJ1-1; 9 positions match TRBD1. CDR1 MGHRA and CDR2 YSYEKL come from the germline V gene. The J segment lost 6 bases and the V segment lost 0 bases, leaving 14 bases of the junction unmatched. This CDR3 is built from 18 residues. The CDR3 DNA sequence: TGCGCCAGCAGCCAAGATCTCACGGGGGACAGGGTTAGCCCTGAAGCTTTCTTT. It specifies CASSQDLTGDRVSPEAFF.

The V and J genes are TRBV21-1 and TRBJ2-1; the table's D call, TRBD2, was not checked against the DNA. TRBV21-1 corresponds to a pseudogene. The CDR3 length is 15 residues. CDR3 DNA sequence: TGTGCCAGCAGGAATAAGCGGGAGGGCCCCGATGAGCAGTTCTTC. This codes for CASRNKREGPDEQFF.

The chain joins TRBV2 to TRBJ1-5; D might be TRBD1 (6 bases). Germline V gene lookup returns CDR1 SNHLY and CDR2 FYNNEI. CDR3 length: 14 residues. The V gene lost 3 bases and the J gene lost 7 bases, with 13 bases spanning the gap. CDR3 nucleotides: TGTGCCAGCAGTGATTATAGGGGGACGCAGCCCCAGCATTTT. Amino acid sequence: CASSDYRGTQPQHF.

The chain recombines TRBV14 with TRBJ2-1; 8 bases are a match to TRBD2. In germline, CDR1 is SGHDN, CDR2 FVKESK. This CDR3 has 15 amino acids. V shed 5 bases, J shed 4 bases, and the junction held 7 bases outside the gene matches. The CDR3 is CASSFTAGVYNEQFF. The CDR3 bases are TGTGCCAGCAGCTTCACAGCGGGAGTATACAATGAGCAGTTCTTC. Full variable domain (remainder filled in from reference TRBV14 and TRBJ2-1): EAGVTQFPSHSVIEKGQTVTLRCDPISGHDNLYWYRRVMGKEIKFLLHFVKESKQDESGMPNNRFLAERTGGTYSTLKVQPAELEDSGVYFCASSFTAGVYNEQFFGPGTRLTVL.

This rearrangement joins TRBV28 to TRBJ2-1, with 14 nucleotides matching TRBD2. This CDR3 region has 16 residues. V trimming: 5 bases; J trimming: 12 bases; junction bases outside the gene matches: 12. CDR1 is MDHEN, CDR2 SYDVKM, per germline. In nucleotides, the CDR3 is TGTGCCAGCAGTCTACCCGGGACTAGCGGGAGTTGGGGGCAGTTCTTC. It encodes CASSLPGTSGSWGQFF.

CDR3 sequence reads: CASSQVAGGPVTGELFF. In nucleotides, the CDR3 is TGTGCCAGCAGCCAAGTAGCGGGAGGGCCGGTCACCGGGGAGCTGTTTTTT. The chain links TRBV14 to TRBJ2-2; 11 bases align to TRBD2. Germline V gene data show CDR1 as SGHDN and CDR2 as FVKESK. V trimming: 1 base; J trimming: 4 bases; junction bases outside the gene matches: 5. The CDR3 extends over 17 amino acids.

The V gene is TRBV11-2, the J gene TRBJ2-7, with TRBD2 identical over 10 bases. Trimming cost V 5 bases and J 2 bases; bases outside gene matches: 12. The CDR3 sequence is 17 residues long. Germline CDR1 and CDR2: SGHAT and FQNNGV. CDR3 DNA sequence: TGTGCCAGCAGCCGGAGCCAGCGGGAGGGTGGAACCTACGAGCAGTACTTC. It specifies CASSRSQREGGTYEQYF.

This chain links TRBV4-1 with TRBJ2-1; 9 bases are shared with TRBD2. This CDR3 spans 17 amino acids. Germline trimming cut 0 bases from V and 4 bases from J; bases unmatched to any gene: 7. Per the germline V gene, CDR1 is MGHRA and CDR2 is YSYEKL. The CDR3 DNA is TGCGCCAGCAGCCAAGATTGGCCACTAGCGGGTTACAATGAGCAGTTCTTC. Translation: CASSQDWPLAGYNEQFF.

This rearrangement joins TRBV29-1 to TRBJ2-3; 7 bases are shared with TRBD2. The CDR3 totals 14 residues. Germline values: CDR1 SQVTM, CDR2 ANQGSEA. J gave up 1 base and V 4 bases, and 5 bases lay outside the gene matches. The CDR3 is CSVGGGRGTDTQYF. The CDR3 DNA is TGCAGCGTTGGAGGCGGGAGAGGCACAGATACGCAGTATTTT.

A few counts support this clone. This chain connects TRBV7-6 to TRBJ2-1; the match to TRBD2 covers 7 bases. The CDR3 is made up of 14 amino acids. Losses at the gene ends were 1 base for V and 6 bases for J; bases not matched to a gene: 3. Germline assignment: CDR1 SGHVS and CDR2 FNYEAQ. The CDR3 loop reads CASSLGLASNEQFF. CDR3 DNA sequence: TGTGCCAGCAGCTTAGGACTAGCAAGCAATGAGCAGTTCTTC.

The chain is built from TRBV19 and TRBJ2-3; 8 bases match TRBD1. This CDR3 comprises 16 residues. Trimming removed 5 bases from V and 0 bases from J; junction bases left unmatched: 7. Germline V gene sequence: CDR1 LNHDA, CDR2 SQIVND (reference sequence). As DNA, the CDR3 is TGTGCCAGTAGTTCCCGGGACAGGCCTAGCACAGATACGCAGTATTTT. Translating it yields CASSSRDRPSTDTQYF.

The CDR3 loop is CASSFHPTGDTEAFF. The DNA of the CDR3 is TGCGCCAGCAGCTTCCACCCGACGGGGGACACTGAAGCTTTCTTT. This rearrangement joins TRBV5-1 to TRBJ1-1, with D possibly TRBD1 on 5 matching bases. With 2 bases removed from V and 3 bases from J, the gap between germline ends came to 14 bases. CDR1 is SGHRS and CDR2 is YFSETQ in the germline V gene. This CDR3 contains 15 residues.

The chain recombines TRBV6-5 with TRBJ1-5; no reliable D call. V was pared by 5 bases and J by 4 bases, with 12 bases between. Looked up from germline, CDR1 is MNHEY and CDR2 is SVGAGI. The CDR3 spans 14 residues. CDR3 in DNA: TGTGCCAGCAGTGAATTAAGGGAGAATCAGCCCCAGCATTTT. Encoded protein: CASSELRENQPQHF.

The CDR3 reads CASRQTGAKIYEQYF. CDR3 sequence (DNA): TGTGCCAGCAGGCAAACAGGGGCCAAGATCTACGAGCAGTACTTC. The rearrangement links TRBV27 to TRBJ2-7; TRBD1 agrees at 7 bases. There are 15 residues in the CDR3. Trimming took 6 bases from V and 3 from J; bases not matched to a gene: 11. Germline CDR1 and CDR2: MNHEY and SMNVEV (reference sequence).

V usage is TRBV19 and J usage is TRBJ2-1; possibly TRBD2 for D (6 bases). Trimming shortened V by 4 bases and J by 6 bases, and 7 bases separated the two germline ends. CDR3 size: 12 residues. The germline V gene has CDR1 LNHDA and CDR2 SQIVND (reference sequence). As DNA, the CDR3 is TGTGCCAGTAGTACTAGCGTCAATGAGCAGTTCTTC. Residues: CASSTSVNEQFF.

As concerns this clone: Other DNA sequences within the sample encode an identical CDR3. The V call is TRBV2, the J call TRBJ1-1; D is uncertain. V lost 6 bases and J lost 3, with 5 bases in between. Germline V gene lookup returns CDR1 SNHLY and CDR2 FYNNEI. The CDR3 covers 11 residues. The CDR3 DNA is TGTGCCAGCAGCGAGGACACTGAAGCTTTCTTT. It encodes CASSEDTEAFF.

Of note for this clone: Distinct nucleotide sequences in the sample also encode this CDR3. The CDR3 nucleotides are TGTGCCAGCAGCTCCGGGACTGTCCAAGAGACCCAGTACTTC. Its protein product is CASSSGTVQETQYF. The genes are TRBV5-4 and TRBJ2-5; TRBD2 might be the D (6 bases). Looked up from germline, CDR1 is SGHNT and CDR2 is YYREEE (reference sequence). Trimming stripped 3 bases from V and 1 base from J, with 10 bases between. The CDR3 has 14 residues.

This clone came up a few times. The chain joins TRBV28 to TRBJ1-5; D remains ambiguous. Germline CDR1 and CDR2: MDHEN and SYDVKM. This CDR3 comprises 16 residues. The V end lost 6 bases, the J end lost 0 bases, and 15 bases lay between the germline ends. CDR3 in DNA: TGTGCCAGCAGGACACCAGAAGGTTATAGCAATCAGCCCCAGCATTTT. Translating it yields CASRTPEGYSNQPQHF.

Of note for this clone: This may arise from a read error, as a much more abundant clone is one base away. This specimen includes other DNA sequences encoding the same CDR3. V usage is TRBV5-1 and J usage is TRBJ1-3; D is possibly TRBD1 (6 bases). V was pared by 4 bases and J by 2 bases, with 10 bases between. This CDR3 is built from 14 residues. Looked up from germline, CDR1 is SGHRS and CDR2 is YFSETQ. In nucleotides, the CDR3 is TGCGCCAGCAGCCCGGGGACAACTGGAAACACCATATATTTT. Residues: CASSPGTTGNTIYF.